Reported below is one T cell receptor beta chain. Its antigen is not yet known. Per-base qualities were not stored, and no clone one base away is much larger. The cohort consisted of more than 650 healthy bone marrow donors. At the time of sampling, every cohort member was nominally healthy, though immune exposures that went unrecorded were likely present. The donor was CMV seronegative and was included in the group of approximately 350 seronegative cohort members. Every donor gave a peripheral blood sample, and the peripheral blood mononuclear cells from that sample were used for TCR beta sequencing. Genomic DNA was extracted from the blood cell samples with the Qiagen DNeasy Blood Extraction Kit. The library was obtained by the immunoSEQ multiplex PCR assay. A mixture of 60 forward primers for TCR Vbeta segments and 13 reverse primers for TCR Jbeta segments was used in the multiplex PCR. A multiplex PCR assay on genomic DNA amplified the CDR3 region of rearranged TCR beta genes. The amplified TCR beta libraries were sequenced on the Illumina HiSeq System as 87-base-pair reads. As for the authors' bioinformatics: A later analysis counted approximately 84 million unique TCR beta chains across the roughly 700 repertoires, and about 10 million of these chains were shared by at least two donors. To remove PCR and sequencing errors, raw reads were error-corrected and collapsed into unique sequences using a nearest-neighbor algorithm that merged closely related sequences. V, D and J gene segments were assigned by aligning CDR3 sequences to IMGT reference sequences. Each retained sequence needed at least a six-nucleotide match to both a V gene segment and a J gene segment. A rearrangement was called productive if the CDR3 had no stop codons and remained in frame with V and J, and every other rearrangement was called non-productive. Following IMGT convention, CDR3 was defined as the stretch from the second conserved V-encoded cysteine to the conserved J-encoded phenylalanine. In an earlier analysis of around 600 of the donors, sequences lacking an unambiguous match to a single V gene segment were excluded. An earlier analysis of a few hundred of the donors classified V segments as functional when productive rearrangements were above 56.7% and as segregating when the standard deviation between donors was above 5%. A statistical classification framework was developed to diagnose cytomegalovirus status using the catalog of TCR beta chain sequences. In a later analysis, TCR nucleotide sequences were compared against IMGT/GENE-DB human TR gene sequences so that V and J genes could be assigned. In a later analysis, CDR3 sequences and most-parsimonious VDJ recombination scenarios were assigned using the TCRdist pipeline. In a later analysis, each TCR beta chain was defined by its CDR3 amino acid sequence together with its V-gene family, and reads lacking a unique V-gene family were excluded. As a way to deal with suspected cross-contamination and a sequencing artifact, a later analysis dropped 500 to 700 nucleotide sequences that were highly shared and had low generation probability. In a later analysis, a clonal expansion index for each public chain was calculated from normalized within-repertoire ranks of inferred template counts. In a later analysis, generation probabilities were computed using a VDJ recombination model fitted to out-of-frame rearrangements, and the results were checked against IGoR. A later analysis scored TCR-TCR, TCR-HLA and TCR-CMV co-occurrence with hypergeometric tests, applying a repertoire-size bias correction to TCR pairs. A later analysis estimated false discovery rates by permuting HLA or CMV assignments 20 times. In a later analysis, co-occurring TCRs were grouped using DBSCAN, with TCRdist sequence similarity added in when clustering inside HLA-allele-positive subsets. For co-occurrence clustering, repertoires with fewer than 30,000 or more than 120,000 public chains were excluded, along with roughly 5 repertoires with anomalous nucleotide sharing. Imported from immuneACCESS, the table was reduced by TCRdb to in-frame sequences with V and J called. These copies leave out some clones; in studies compared against another copy, an unresolved V gene accounts for under half, and the cause of the remainder is not known. The V and J calls and clone size were taken over from that table, and D and trimming were inferred from the DNA. The sample yields 200,000 or so clones; 80% to 85% were counted once. About 0.24% of the sample is taken by the ten largest.

The CDR3 starts with the cysteine, ends with the phenylalanine, and has 17 residues. This entry keeps only the CDR3 DNA: 51 bases, framed from base 1. The germline V gene provides CDR1 MGHRA and CDR2 YSYEKL. After removal of 0 bases from V and 8 bases from J, the junction retains 13 bases not matched to a gene. The data derive from a study of cytomegalovirus exposure and HLA in healthy donors (dated 2017 in TCRdb). Looking at the study overall: In an earlier analysis of 550 to 750 of the donors, approximately 300 Gb of sequence data and just under 120 million unique TCR beta sequences from 150 million to 200 million T cells were reported. An early release covering roughly 600 HLA-typed donors comprised 300 to 350 gigabases of sequencing data and approximately 85 million unique TCR sequences. Of the approximately 400 genotyped donors, over 70% fell in the genetic ancestry cluster associated with self-reported Caucasian donors. The aim of the study was to test whether cataloging public T cell receptors could identify signatures of past pathogen exposure. The T cell repertoires of 666 subjects were profiled by immunosequencing and related to cytomegalovirus serostatus. Along with the 666-subject first cohort, a separate validation cohort of 120 different subjects was used. To predict cytomegalovirus infection status, the study brought together high-throughput TCR immunosequencing, statistical association of individual TCRs with disease status, and machine learning. A later analysis re-analyzed previously published TCR beta repertoires from about 730 donors and added high-resolution HLA genotyping to study TCR occurrence patterns. Rather than drawing on any new phenotypic data, the later analysis identified candidate immune exposures from TCR beta sequences and the way those sequences occurred across donors. In an earlier analysis of 500 to 650 of the donors, high-throughput TCR beta sequencing was used to judge whether each TCR beta V gene segment behaved as functional or pseudogenic. Alongside the repertoire data, information on donor age, sex, ethnicity and CMV serostatus was compiled. Genome-wide SNP genotypes for about 65% of the roughly 700 donors were used in a later genetic analysis, which treated that subset as a discovery cohort. Every discovery cohort repertoire had been produced on one sequencing platform. HLA typing covered class I and class II loci at four-digit resolution. Typing coverage differed by locus: A, B, C, DRB1 and DQB1 were typed in about 620-640 donors, DQA1 in around 500, DPA1 in 600 to 610, and DPB1 in approximately 450. Because of strong linkage in the cohort, four or five DR-DQ haplotypes were treated as single units for association and clustering. On average, over 200,000 unique TCR beta nucleotide sequences were sequenced per donor among a few hundred genotyped donors of the cohort, with about 17% of those sequences being non-productive.

Findings and caveats that apply to the study as a whole: A cluster of highly shared sequence variants was judged likely to represent a technical artifact of the sequencing pipeline. The study listed 150 to 200 TCR beta chains as associated with cytomegalovirus. Across donors, most TCR sequences were observed very rarely, whereas some public TCRs were present in many individuals. A further reported finding was that TCR beta sequences accurately predicted the HLA-A and HLA-B alleles for most subjects in the first cohort. In a later analysis, most CMV-associated TCR beta chains were found to appear HLA-restricted, with HLA associations seemingly driven largely by CMV exposure. In a later analysis, the rate of TCR association differed among HLA loci, with DRB1 alleles having the most associated TCRs and HLA-C alleles having the fewest. In a later genetic analysis, a missense DCLRE1C variant was associated with V-gene and J-gene trimming of TCR beta chains, and the association was replicated in an independent cohort. Sequencing depth was assumed to be roughly uniform across donors in the presence/absence analyses, though that assumption may not hold. In vitro tests confirmed that a few of the cytomegalovirus-associated TCR beta chains recognize cytomegalovirus antigens. Because the 87-base-pair reads could not distinguish some IMGT-functional V segments, including TRBV6-2 and TRBV6-3, those segments were excluded. Linkage disequilibrium might explain the correlated functional status among segregating V segments, but an unknown experimental factor could not be ruled out. The cohort was sequenced for TCR beta chains only, and without alpha or paired-chain data the features that could be detected were limited. Several of the top co-occurrence clusters appeared to be linked to parvovirus B19, influenza, CMV and Epstein-Barr virus, according to a later analysis. Specific HLA alleles were associated with around 18,000 TCR beta sequences at a false discovery rate of 0.05 in a later analysis. Because counts were too low, about 15 rarely observed V segments, including chromosome 9 orphons, were left out of the earlier analysis of approximately 500 of the donors. In both the original and validation cohorts, the classifier was reported to diagnose cytomegalovirus status with high specificity and sensitivity. The authors suggested that the approach could potentially be generalized to other disease states and immunological phenotypes. For the cohort, immune exposure information was limited to CMV serostatus. In a later analysis, HLA-associated TCR beta chains showed more clonal expansion and lower generation probabilities than non-associated chains that were equally common. Because HLA typing was unavailable for some donors at each locus, only the typed subset was used in association tests. When HLA alleles, especially DR and DQ, strongly co-occurred, TCR associations were difficult to assign to individual alleles. An earlier analysis of approximately 570 of the donors showed that most TCR beta V segments appeared in productive rearrangements either about 90% or about 30% of the time, which broadly matched IMGT annotations. According to a later genetic analysis, donors in an Asian-associated ancestry cluster had fewer N-insertions in productive TCRs than the approximately 690-donor mean.

The TCR sequence derives from a boy aged 5-17 years in good health and CMV-seronegative. The chain links TRBV4-1 with TRBJ2-3, and 8 bases in between align with TRBD2. The specimen was PBMCs. At the DNA level, the sequence is TGCGCCAGCAGCCAAGAGGACGGGGGGGCTTTCAAAGTTACGCAGTATTTT. It specifies CASSQEDGGAFKVTQYF.